The rows below give T cell receptor beta chains drawn from one sample of a study of blood T cells in healthy people across ages. MiXCR, applied by TCRdb to the 5' RACE reads, yields one record per CDR3 protein. The sample holds 980,000 or so distinct CDR3 sequences; around 48% are singletons and the top ten take over 10%. The sequenced sample consisted of blood. Receptors originate from a man younger than 40 in good health. The CDR3 runs from the conserved cysteine through the conserved F or W. Each record gives: V gene, clone size, J gene, D gene, CDR3 protein, CDR3 DNA. A D gene is named only where the DNA matches it firmly. Rows may omit the clone size; those that give it use once, few, many or a size class.

V: TRBV4-3
size: many
J: TRBJ2-1
D: NA
CDR3: CASSQEQGRNEQFF
DNA: TGCGCCAGCAGCCAAGAACAGGGAAGGAATGAGCAGTTCTTC

V: TRBV5-1
size: NA
J: TRBJ2-7
D: TRBD1
CDR3: CASSLAWTGGEQYF
DNA: TGCGCCAGCAGCTTGGCTTGGACAGGGGGCGAGCAGTACTTC

V: TRBV12-3/TRBV12-4
size: few
J: TRBJ2-7
D: TRBD1
CDR3: CASSPISGTGYEQYF
DNA: TGTGCCAGCAGTCCTATTTCGGGGACAGGTTACGAGCAGTACTTC

V: TRBV6-1
size: once
J: TRBJ2-7
D: NA
CDR3: CASSDRRGSYEQYF
DNA: TGTGCCAGCAGTGACAGGAGGGGCTCCTACGAGCAGTACTTC

V: TRBV11-2
size: NA
J: TRBJ2-7
D: TRBD1
CDR3: CASSLSVGTGAYEQYF
DNA: TGTGCCAGCAGCTTATCGGTCGGGACAGGAGCCTACGAGCAGTACTTC

V: TRBV4-1
size: NA
J: TRBJ1-2
D: NA
CDR3: CASSQVQVNYGYTF
DNA: TGCGCCAGCAGCCAAGTACAGGTTAACTATGGCTACACCTTC

V: TRBV4-2
size: NA
J: TRBJ2-1
D: TRBD2
CDR3: CASSQDWPSGGLYEQFF
DNA: TGTGCCAGCAGCCAAGATTGGCCGAGCGGGGGTCTCTATGAGCAGTTCTTC

V: TRBV7-2
size: NA
J: TRBJ2-1
D: NA
CDR3: CASSHLGDPYNEQFF
DNA: TGTGCCAGCAGCCATCTAGGTGATCCCTACAATGAGCAGTTCTTC

V: TRBV4-3
size: NA
J: TRBJ2-2
D: TRBD2
CDR3: CASITTSGDDTGELFF
DNA: TGCGCCAGCATAACGACTAGCGGGGATGACACCGGGGAGCTGTTTTTT

V: TRBV4-2
size: few
J: TRBJ2-3
D: TRBD2
CDR3: CASSPGLAGKADTQYF
DNA: TGTGCCAGCAGCCCCGGACTAGCGGGGAAGGCAGATACGCAGTATTTT

V: TRBV29-1
size: NA
J: TRBJ2-3
D: NA
CDR3: CSVESRSTDTQYF
DNA: TGCAGCGTTGAAAGTCGCAGCACAGATACGCAGTATTTT

V: TRBV3-1
size: NA
J: TRBJ2-1
D: TRBD1
CDR3: CASSETGTGSSDEQFF
DNA: TGTGCCAGCAGCGAAACCGGGACAGGGTCCTCGGATGAGCAGTTCTTC

V: TRBV29-1
size: NA
J: TRBJ2-3
D: NA
CDR3: CSVEGGVSTDTQYF
DNA: TGCAGCGTTGAGGGCGGGGTAAGCACAGATACGCAGTATTTT

V: TRBV4-1
size: NA
J: TRBJ2-1
D: TRBD1
CDR3: CASSLGQGARNEQFF
DNA: TGCGCCAGCAGCCTCGGACAGGGGGCGCGCAATGAGCAGTTCTTC

V: TRBV10-2
size: NA
J: TRBJ1-1
D: NA
CDR3: CASSEDTGSDTEAFF
DNA: TGCGCCAGCAGTGAGGATACAGGGTCGGACACTGAAGCTTTCTTT

V: TRBV6-2/TRBV6-3
size: once
J: TRBJ2-3
D: TRBD1
CDR3: CASTHGQGTDTQYF
DNA: TGTGCCAGCACCCACGGACAGGGAACAGATACGCAGTATTTT

V: TRBV6-5
size: few
J: TRBJ1-1
D: NA
CDR3: CASSYSAGGYTEAFF
DNA: TGTGCCAGCAGTTACTCCGCGGGGGGGTACACTGAAGCTTTCTTT

V: TRBV12-3/TRBV12-4
size: NA
J: TRBJ2-1
D: TRBD1
CDR3: CASSLGLGRGTHNEQFF
DNA: TGTGCCAGCAGTTTAGGGCTGGGCAGGGGGACCCACAATGAGCAGTTCTTC

V: TRBV27
size: NA
J: TRBJ2-3
D: NA
CDR3: CASSLSPGGHADTQYF
DNA: TGTGCCAGCAGTTTGAGCCCGGGGGGCCACGCAGATACGCAGTATTTT

V: TRBV6-2/TRBV6-3
size: NA
J: TRBJ2-1
D: TRBD2
CDR3: CASSTRRGAYEQFF
DNA: TGTGCCAGCAGTACCCGGCGGGGGGCTTATGAGCAGTTCTTC

V: TRBV10-3
size: few
J: TRBJ2-7
D: TRBD1
CDR3: CAIRNPGTGRSSYEQYF
DNA: TGTGCCATCAGGAATCCCGGGACAGGGCGTAGCTCCTACGAGCAGTACTTC

V: TRBV6-2/TRBV6-3
size: NA
J: TRBJ2-5
D: TRBD2
CDR3: CASTSTPSGGQETQYF
DNA: TGTGCCAGCACCTCAACCCCTAGCGGGGGACAAGAGACCCAGTACTTC

V: TRBV20-1
size: NA
J: TRBJ2-7
D: TRBD2
CDR3: CSARDLAGGISYEQYF
DNA: TGCAGTGCTAGAGATCTAGCGGGGGGCATCTCCTACGAGCAGTACTTC

V: TRBV5-1
size: NA
J: TRBJ1-4
D: NA
CDR3: CASSLGLRGFDNEKLFF
DNA: TGCGCCAGCAGCTTGGGATTGCGGGGGTTTGATAATGAAAAACTGTTTTTT

V: TRBV11-2
size: once
J: TRBJ1-2
D: NA
CDR3: CASSSPRTAPIANYGYTF
DNA: TGTGCCAGCAGCTCCCCTAGGACGGCCCCTATAGCTAACTATGGCTACACCTTC

V: TRBV3-1
size: NA
J: TRBJ1-1
D: NA
CDR3: CASSQELGGGTEAFF
DNA: TGTGCCAGCAGCCAAGAATTGGGAGGGGGCACTGAAGCTTTCTTT

V: TRBV15
size: NA
J: TRBJ1-6
D: NA
CDR3: CATSPLGRNYNSPLHF
DNA: TGTGCCACCAGCCCCCTAGGTCGGAACTATAATTCACCCCTCCACTTT

V: TRBV7-2
size: NA
J: TRBJ2-5
D: TRBD2
CDR3: CASSLVSGGLQETQYF
DNA: TGTGCCAGCAGCTTAGTTAGCGGGGGGTTACAAGAGACCCAGTACTTC

V: TRBV5-4
size: NA
J: TRBJ2-3
D: TRBD2
CDR3: CASSLGQLAGGPTDTQYF
DNA: TGTGCCAGCAGCTTGGGCCAACTAGCGGGGGGCCCCACAGATACGCAGTATTTT

V: TRBV12-3/TRBV12-4
size: once
J: TRBJ1-4
D: NA
CDR3: CASREKRPNEKLFF
DNA: TGTGCCAGCAGGGAAAAGAGACCTAATGAAAAACTGTTTTTT

V: TRBV7-8
size: NA
J: TRBJ1-1
D: NA
CDR3: CASSSRDQNTEAFF
DNA: TGTGCCAGCAGCTCCCGGGACCAGAACACTGAAGCTTTCTTT

V: TRBV6-5
size: NA
J: TRBJ2-2
D: TRBD2
CDR3: CASSSPWGGNTGELFF
DNA: TGTGCCAGCAGTTCCCCTTGGGGGGGGAACACCGGGGAGCTGTTTTTT

V: TRBV29-1
size: NA
J: TRBJ2-1
D: TRBD2
CDR3: CSAPLAGGRWNEQFF
DNA: TGCAGCGCGCCCCTCGCGGGGGGGAGGTGGAATGAGCAGTTCTTC

V: TRBV7-2
size: few
J: TRBJ1-2
D: TRBD1
CDR3: CASSLETGGAHGYTF
DNA: TGTGCCAGCAGCTTAGAGACAGGGGGCGCGCATGGCTACACCTTC

V: TRBV10-3
size: NA
J: TRBJ1-1
D: NA
CDR3: CAISIGGPNTEAFF
DNA: TGTGCCATCAGTATAGGGGGGCCGAATACTGAGGCTTTCTTT

V: TRBV6-1
size: NA
J: TRBJ2-1
D: TRBD2
CDR3: CASSTTPGAGAREQFF
DNA: TGTGCCAGCAGTACTACCCCGGGAGCGGGGGCAAGGGAGCAGTTCTTC

V: TRBV6-2/TRBV6-3
size: NA
J: TRBJ2-7
D: NA
CDR3: CASRSEVGIYEQYF
DNA: TGTGCCAGCAGATCAGAGGTGGGGATCTACGAGCAGTACTTC

V: TRBV12-3/TRBV12-4
size: few
J: TRBJ2-7
D: NA
CDR3: CASLDSNSYEQYF
DNA: TGTGCCAGTCTCGACAGCAATTCCTACGAGCAGTACTTC

V: TRBV28
size: once
J: TRBJ1-2
D: NA
CDR3: CASSLFAVRGESYGYTF
DNA: TGTGCCAGCAGTTTATTTGCGGTGAGGGGAGAGAGCTATGGCTACACCTTC

V: TRBV5-1
size: few
J: TRBJ2-7
D: TRBD1
CDR3: CASSLDGTGYDEQYF
DNA: TGCGCCAGCAGCTTGGATGGGACAGGGTACGACGAGCAGTACTTC

V: TRBV7-3
size: NA
J: TRBJ2-1
D: NA
CDR3: CASSLIPSATGRPNEQFF
DNA: TGTGCCAGCAGCTTAATTCCGAGTGCGACCGGACGGCCTAATGAGCAGTTCTTC

V: TRBV7-9
size: few
J: TRBJ1-1
D: NA
CDR3: CASSNLPGDTEAFF
DNA: TGTGCCAGCAGCAATCTTCCAGGGGATACTGAAGCTTTCTTT

V: TRBV5-1
size: few
J: TRBJ2-7
D: NA
CDR3: CASSWEQGYEQYF
DNA: TGTGCCAGCAGCTGGGAACAGGGCTACGAGCAGTACTTC

V: TRBV20-1
size: many
J: TRBJ2-7
D: NA
CDR3: CSAREFGSYEQYF
DNA: TGCAGTGCTAGAGAGTTCGGCAGCTACGAGCAGTACTTC

V: TRBV4-3
size: once
J: TRBJ1-2
D: NA
CDR3: CASSQVLRAGDGYTF
DNA: TGCGCCAGCAGCCAAGTACTCAGGGCGGGCGATGGCTACACCTTC

V: TRBV13
size: NA
J: TRBJ1-6
D: NA
CDR3: CASSYVGGNSPLHF
DNA: TGTGCCAGCAGCTACGTGGGTGGCAATTCACCCCTCCACTTT

V: TRBV6-5
size: NA
J: TRBJ2-1
D: NA
CDR3: CASSYLAGFYNEQFF
DNA: TGTGCCAGCAGTTACTTGGCGGGGTTCTACAATGAGCAGTTCTTC

V: TRBV7-9
size: NA
J: TRBJ2-1
D: NA
CDR3: CASSHPGRPSLDEQFF
DNA: TGTGCCAGCAGCCATCCGGGACGCCCGTCCCTCGATGAGCAGTTCTTC

V: TRBV29-1
size: NA
J: TRBJ1-1
D: TRBD1
CDR3: CSALDRASTEAFF
DNA: TGCAGCGCCCTGGACAGGGCGAGCACTGAAGCTTTCTTT

V: TRBV7-2
size: NA
J: TRBJ2-7
D: TRBD1
CDR3: CASSLKGTGTYEQYF
DNA: TGTGCCAGCAGCTTAAAAGGGACAGGCACCTACGAGCAGTACTTC

V: TRBV6-2/TRBV6-3
size: NA
J: TRBJ2-5
D: NA
CDR3: CASSFYVETQYF
DNA: TGTGCCAGCAGTTTCTACGTAGAGACCCAGTACTTC

V: TRBV4-1
size: few
J: TRBJ2-7
D: TRBD2
CDR3: CASSQDTSGYEQYF
DNA: TGCGCCAGCAGCCAAGATACTAGCGGCTACGAGCAGTACTTC

V: TRBV7-3
size: NA
J: TRBJ2-5
D: NA
CDR3: CASSLIGARRETQYF
DNA: TGTGCCAGCAGCTTAATAGGAGCCCGTCGAGAGACCCAGTACTTC